What follows are 24 T cell receptor beta chains derived from one specimen sequenced in a study of shared T cell receptors in the human thymus. The data were produced by immunoSEQ multiplex PCR, yet TCRdb's version contains in-frame clones alone and is incomplete. The sample shows about 710,000 clones, roughly 86% of them seen only once. The sample also formed part of further work on human thymus T cells.

The sample consisted of thymocytes. These receptors were obtained from a boy under two years old with a congenital heart defect.

The J gene is TRBJ1-6, the V gene TRBV27, with TRBD1 as a possible D gene (6 bases). The length of the CDR3 is 18 residues. Trimming took 6 bases from V and 7 from J, leaving 25 bases between them. From germline, CDR1 is MNHEY and CDR2 SMNVEV (reference sequence). The CDR3 DNA sequence: TGTGCCAGCAGATCTCACCTACAGGGCAATGACGGAAATTCACCCCTCCACTTT. This translates into CASRSHLQGNDGNSPLHF.

The chain combines TRBV18 with TRBJ1-5; a weak D match, TRBD1 (6 bases). The CDR3 runs to 13 residues. Germline V gene data show CDR1 as KGHSH and CDR2 as LQKENI. V was trimmed by 5 bases and J by 4 bases, leaving 9 bases between them. CDR3 DNA: TGTGCCAGCTCAGGGGACACTAATCAGCCCCAGCATTTT. It translates to CASSGDTNQPQHF.

This clone was seen once. The V call is TRBV27, the J call TRBJ2-5; D is unresolved. Deletions cut 6 bases from V and 1 base from J, with 12 bases between. In germline, CDR1 is MNHEY, CDR2 SMNVEV (reference sequence). The CDR3 runs to 14 residues. The CDR3 protein is CASRKSPRQETQYF. DNA for the CDR3: TGTGCCAGCAGAAAGAGTCCCCGCCAAGAGACCCAGTACTTC.

The chain recombines TRBV5-5 with TRBJ2-7; D is uncertain. The CDR3 extends over 14 amino acids. Trimming removed 0 bases at V and 0 bases at J, with 7 bases between. Germline-derived CDR1 and CDR2 are SGHKS and YYEKEE (reference sequence). Here the CDR3 DNA reads TGTGCCAGCAGCTTGGACAGTAGCTCCTACGAGCAGTACTTC. This codes for CASSLDSSSYEQYF.

The rearrangement links TRBV2 to TRBJ2-5; maybe TRBD2 (6 bases). The CDR3 runs to 19 residues. V was clipped by 0 bases and J by 2 bases, with 22 bases between them. The germline gives CDR1 SNHLY, CDR2 FYNNEI. The CDR3 spells CASSEAAGGPRNGQETQYF. Written as DNA, the CDR3 is TGTGCCAGCAGTGAAGCGGCCGGGGGTCCGCGGAATGGTCAAGAGACCCAGTACTTC. Full variable domain (outside the CDR3, taken from reference TRBV2 and TRBJ2-5): EPEVTQTPSHQVTQMGQEVILRCVPISNHLYFYWYRQILGQKVEFLVSFYNNEISEKSEIFDDQFSVERPDGSNFTLKIRSTKLEDSAMYFCASSEAAGGPRNGQETQYFGPGTRLLVL.

This sequence joins TRBV28 and TRBJ2-7; TRBD1 aligns across 9 bases. Germline assignment: CDR1 MDHEN and CDR2 SYDVKM. There are 15 residues in the CDR3. Trimming took 0 bases from V and 7 from J; bases not matched to a gene: 7. The CDR3 bases are TGTGCCAGCAGTTTATGGGACAGGGGCCCTAGGGAGCAGTACTTC. It is translated as CASSLWDRGPREQYF. The full variable domain, with the rest looked up from reference TRBV28 and TRBJ2-7, is DVKVTQSSRYLVKRTGEKVFLECVQDMDHENMFWYRQDPGLGLRLIYFSYDVKMKEKGDIPEGYSVSREKKERFSLILESASTNQTSMYLCASSLWDRGPREQYFGPGTRLTVT.

V is TRBV28 and J is TRBJ2-5; no reliable D call. The CDR3 has 17 amino acids. Germline V gene lookup returns CDR1 MDHEN and CDR2 SYDVKM. Trimming shortened V by 7 bases and J by 5 bases, and 26 bases separated the two germline ends. CDR3 loop: CASTNGSYHGLRETQYF. DNA of the CDR3: TGTGCCAGCACTAATGGATCGTATCATGGTCTGAGGGAGACCCAGTACTTC.

The chain combines TRBV5-1 with TRBJ2-5, with TRBD2 matching 10 bases. The CDR3 spans 15 residues. V lost 2 bases, J lost 4 bases, and 5 bases stayed unmatched. The germline V gene encodes CDR1 SGHRS and CDR2 YFSETQ. CDR3 sequence: CASSFSGRAVETQYF. CDR3 bases: TGCGCCAGCAGCTTCAGCGGGAGGGCCGTAGAGACCCAGTACTTC. Using reference TRBV5-1 and TRBJ2-5 for the parts outside the CDR3, the full variable domain is KAGVTQTPRYLIKTRGQQVTLSCSPISGHRSVSWYQQTPGQGLQFLFEYFSETQRNKGNFPGRFSGRQFSNSRSEMNVSTLELGDSALYLCASSFSGRAVETQYFGPGTRLLVL.

CDR3: CAWSFSTEAFF. The CDR3 DNA sequence: TGTGCCTGGAGTTTTAGCACTGAAGCTTTCTTT. The J gene is TRBJ1-1, the V gene TRBV30; D not certain. V lost 2 bases to trimming and J lost 4 bases, with 5 bases between them. CDR3 size: 11 residues. The germline V gene encodes CDR1 GTSNPN and CDR2 SVGIG (reference sequence).

The chain carries TRBV29-1 and TRBJ2-1; no reliable D call. This CDR3 is built from 10 residues. The V gene's germline CDR1 is SQVTM and CDR2 ANQGSEA. Trimming took off 6 bases at V and 13 bases at J, with 13 bases between the two ends. This CDR3 reads CSVGAMKQFF. The CDR3 DNA reads as TGCAGCGTCGGTGCCATGAAACAGTTCTTC.

This clone has a handful of counts. The rearrangement joins TRBV6-1 to TRBJ1-6, with 9 nucleotides matching TRBD1. V was pared by 8 bases and J by 6 bases, with 5 bases of the junction left unmatched. Germline loops: CDR1 MNHNS, CDR2 SASEGT. There are 14 residues in the CDR3. The CDR3 protein is CASAGTGINSPLHF. The CDR3 nucleotides read TGTGCCAGCGCCGGGACAGGGATTAATTCACCCCTCCACTTT.

This rearrangement joins TRBV7-9 to TRBJ1-2; unclear D gene. V shed 6 bases and J shed 5 bases, with 13 bases lying between them. Germline loops: CDR1 SEHNR, CDR2 FQNEAQ (reference sequence). This CDR3 is 13 amino acids long. The DNA of the CDR3 is TGTGCCAGCAGTTCCGGGCGGGCGTATGGCTACACCTTC. Translated: CASSSGRAYGYTF.

The rearrangement joins TRBV27 to TRBJ2-2; a weak D match, TRBD1 (6 bases). Germline CDR1 reads MNHEY; CDR2 reads SMNVEV (reference sequence). This CDR3 contains 20 residues. Trimming removed 2 bases from V and 0 bases from J, with 22 bases in between. CDR3 DNA sequence: TGTGCCAGCAGTTTACTTCCCAACGGTTCGTCAGGGGCGAACACCGGGGAGCTGTTTTTT. Translating gives CASSLLPNGSSGANTGELFF.

The chain couples TRBV7-2 to TRBJ2-1; TRBD2 agrees at 12 bases. The V segment lost 5 bases and the J segment 3 bases; nucleotides outside the gene matches: 5. CDR1 and CDR2 (germline): SGHTA, FQGNSA. The CDR3 spans 16 residues. The CDR3 spells CASSPGLAGIYNEQFF. The CDR3 DNA is TGTGCCAGCAGCCCAGGACTAGCGGGAATCTACAATGAGCAGTTCTTC. Filled out from reference TRBV7-2 and TRBJ2-1, the complete variable domain reads GAGVSQSPSNKVTEKGKDVELRCDPISGHTALYWYRQSLGQGLEFLIYFQGNSAPDKSGLPSDRFSAERTGGSVSTLTIQRTQQEDSAVYLCASSPGLAGIYNEQFFGPGTRLTVL.

The chain employs TRBV11-2 and TRBJ1-1, with 8 positions matching TRBD1. The V segment lost 2 bases and the J segment 4 bases; nucleotides outside the gene matches: 3. The CDR3 runs to 14 residues. CDR1 and CDR2 from the germline V gene are SGHAT and FQNNGV. This CDR3 is CASSLQGAGTEAFF. The CDR3 nucleotides are TGTGCCAGCAGCTTACAGGGGGCGGGCACTGAAGCTTTCTTT.

V is TRBV9 and J is TRBJ2-7, with 12 bases identical to TRBD1. This CDR3 has 14 amino acids. V lost 5 bases and J lost 7; bases outside the gene matches: 7. CDR1 is SGDLS and CDR2 is YYNGEE in the germline V gene. CDR3 bases: TGTGCCAGCAGTACGGGACAGGGGGCGGGTGAGCAGTACTTC. Its protein is CASSTGQGAGEQYF.

J is TRBJ1-2 and V is TRBV7-2; D ambiguous. The germline CDR1 and CDR2 sequences are SGHTA and FQGNSA. V lost 10 bases, J lost 6 bases, and 24 bases lay in between. This CDR3 region has 15 residues. Here the CDR3 DNA reads TGTGCCACCAGAGGGCCTGACCGGGGTATTGATGGCTACACCTTC. Protein: CATRGPDRGIDGYTF.

A word on this clone: Germline and junction disagree at one end, which may indicate a read error. The V and J genes are TRBV7-9 and TRBJ2-5; D is perhaps TRBD2 (6 bases). Germline V gene lookup returns CDR1 SEHNR and CDR2 FQNEAQ (reference sequence). There are 12 residues in the CDR3. The CDR3 sequence: CASSYTRDSSDF. The CDR3 coding sequence is TGTGCCAGCAGCTACACCCGGGACTCGTCTGACTTC.

The gene calls are TRBV28 and TRBJ1-6; a possible D gene is TRBD1 (6 bases). Germline V CDR1 and CDR2: MDHEN, SYDVKM. Between the trimmed V and J ends, which lost 3 bases and 7 bases, there was a span of 16 bases. This CDR3 contains 16 residues. CDR3 nucleotide sequence: TGTGCCAGCAGTTTTTTGTACAGGGTTGGCAATTCACCCCTCCACTTT. Its protein is CASSFLYRVGNSPLHF. The full variable domain, with the rest looked up from reference TRBV28 and TRBJ1-6, is DVKVTQSSRYLVKRTGEKVFLECVQDMDHENMFWYRQDPGLGLRLIYFSYDVKMKEKGDIPEGYSVSREKKERFSLILESASTNQTSMYLCASSFLYRVGNSPLHFGNGTRLTVT.

This clone was detected once. The V gene is TRBV7-2, the J gene TRBJ2-7, with 9 bases identical to TRBD1. Germline-derived CDR1 and CDR2 are SGHTA and FQGNSA. J was trimmed by 5 bases and V by 1 base; bases with no gene match: 6. The CDR3 consists of 15 residues. The CDR3 DNA sequence: TGTGCCAGCAGCTTAGTCGGGACAGGGACCCACGAGCAGTACTTC. Its protein is CASSLVGTGTHEQYF.

Only a few counts were recorded for this clone. The chain joins TRBV9 to TRBJ1-4; a possible D gene is TRBD1 (5 bases). V was clipped by 3 bases and J by 3 bases, with 12 bases between them. The CDR3 is made up of 15 amino acids. Germline loops: CDR1 SGDLS, CDR2 YYNGEE. CDR3 nucleotide sequence: TGTGCCAGCAGCGAGGGGTTCGGTGCTAATGAAAAACTGTTTTTT. Translating gives CASSEGFGANEKLFF.

The chain employs TRBV4-3 and TRBJ1-4; 10 bases are a match to TRBD1. The length of the CDR3 is 17 residues. From germline, CDR1 is LGHNA and CDR2 YSLEER. J lost 5 bases, V lost 6 bases, and 12 bases had no gene match. CDR3 sequence: CASRQGFPGQGNEKLFF. CDR3 DNA: TGCGCCAGCAGACAGGGTTTTCCGGGACAGGGGAATGAAAAACTGTTTTTT.

CDR3 loop: CASSQGAWETQYF. CDR3 in DNA: TGCGCCAGCAGCCAGGGGGCATGGGAGACCCAGTACTTC. The chain uses TRBV5-1 and TRBJ2-5, with 8 bases aligning to TRBD1. CDR1 and CDR2 from the germline V gene are SGHRS and YFSETQ. The CDR3 length is 13 residues. The V gene end was trimmed by 4 bases and the J gene end by 5 bases; junction bases not matched to a gene: 4.

This clone came up once. The V gene is TRBV5-8, the J gene TRBJ1-1, with 7 nucleotides matching TRBD1. The V gene end was trimmed by 5 bases and the J gene end by 6 bases; junction bases not matched to a gene: 10. Germline V gene sequence: CDR1 SGHTS, CDR2 YDEGEE. The CDR3 spans 14 residues. The CDR3 nucleotides read TGTGCCAGCAGTATACAGGGGCCGGGGGCTGAAGCTTTCTTT. This gives the protein CASSIQGPGAEAFF.